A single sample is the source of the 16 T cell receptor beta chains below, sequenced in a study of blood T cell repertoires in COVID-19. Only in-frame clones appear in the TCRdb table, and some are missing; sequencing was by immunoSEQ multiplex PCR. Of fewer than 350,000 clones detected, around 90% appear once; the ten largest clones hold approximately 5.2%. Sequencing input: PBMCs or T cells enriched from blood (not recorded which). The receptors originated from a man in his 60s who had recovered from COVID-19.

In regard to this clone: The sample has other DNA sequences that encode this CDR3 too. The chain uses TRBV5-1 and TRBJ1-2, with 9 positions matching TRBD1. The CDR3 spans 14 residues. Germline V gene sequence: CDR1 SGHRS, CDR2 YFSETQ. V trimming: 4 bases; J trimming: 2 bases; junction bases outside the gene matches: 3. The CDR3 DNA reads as TGCGCCAGCAGCCTCGGACAGGGGAACTATGGCTACACCTTC. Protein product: CASSLGQGNYGYTF.

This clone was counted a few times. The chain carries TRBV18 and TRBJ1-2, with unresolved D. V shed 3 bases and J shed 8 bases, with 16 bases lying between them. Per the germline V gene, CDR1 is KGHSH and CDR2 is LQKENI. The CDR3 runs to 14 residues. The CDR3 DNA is TGTGCCAGCTCACCCGCCCTGCGGGGTGGCGGCTACACCTTC. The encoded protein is CASSPALRGGGYTF.

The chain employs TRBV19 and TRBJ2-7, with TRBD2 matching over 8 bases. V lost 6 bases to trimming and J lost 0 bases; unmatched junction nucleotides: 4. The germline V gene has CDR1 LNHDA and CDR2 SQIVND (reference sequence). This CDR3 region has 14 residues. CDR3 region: CASRLAGSSYEQYF. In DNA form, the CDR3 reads TGTGCCAGTAGATTAGCGGGGAGCTCCTACGAGCAGTACTTC.

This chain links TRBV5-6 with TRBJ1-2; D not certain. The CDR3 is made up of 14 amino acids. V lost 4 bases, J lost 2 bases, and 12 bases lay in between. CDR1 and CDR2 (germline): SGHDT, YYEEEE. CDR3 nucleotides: TGTGCCAGCAGCCTATCAACCAGGAACTATGGCTACACCTTC. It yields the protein CASSLSTRNYGYTF.

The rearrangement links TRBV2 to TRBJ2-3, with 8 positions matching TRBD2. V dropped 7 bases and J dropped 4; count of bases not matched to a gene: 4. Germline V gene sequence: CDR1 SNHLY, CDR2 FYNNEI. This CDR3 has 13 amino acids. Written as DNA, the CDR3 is TGTGCCAGCATCAAGACTAGCGCAGATACGCAGTATTTT. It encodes CASIKTSADTQYF. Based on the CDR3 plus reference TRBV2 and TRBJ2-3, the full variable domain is EPEVTQTPSHQVTQMGQEVILRCVPISNHLYFYWYRQILGQKVEFLVSFYNNEISEKSEIFDDQFSVERPDGSNFTLKIRSTKLEDSAMYFCASIKTSADTQYFGPGTRLTVL.

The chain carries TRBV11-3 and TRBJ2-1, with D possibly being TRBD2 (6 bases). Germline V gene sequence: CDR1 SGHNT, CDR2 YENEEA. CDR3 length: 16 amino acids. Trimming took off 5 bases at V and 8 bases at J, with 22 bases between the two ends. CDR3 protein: CASSANEEGGVDEQFF. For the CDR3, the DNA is TGTGCCAGCAGCGCAAATGAGGAGGGAGGAGTGGATGAGCAGTTCTTC.

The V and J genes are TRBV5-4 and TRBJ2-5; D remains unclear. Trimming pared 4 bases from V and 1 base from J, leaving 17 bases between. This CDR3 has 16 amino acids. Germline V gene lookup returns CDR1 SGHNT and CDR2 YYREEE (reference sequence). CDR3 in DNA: TGTGCCAGCAGCCCCCCGAACGACATCCTCCAAGAGACCCAGTACTTC. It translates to CASSPPNDILQETQYF.

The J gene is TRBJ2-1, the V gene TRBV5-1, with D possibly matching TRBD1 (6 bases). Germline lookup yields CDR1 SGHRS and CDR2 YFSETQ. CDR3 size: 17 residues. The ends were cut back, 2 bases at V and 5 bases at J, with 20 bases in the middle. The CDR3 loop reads CASSFRTVRPNHNEQFF. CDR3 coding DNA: TGCGCCAGCAGCTTCCGGACAGTCCGACCTAATCACAATGAGCAGTTCTTC.

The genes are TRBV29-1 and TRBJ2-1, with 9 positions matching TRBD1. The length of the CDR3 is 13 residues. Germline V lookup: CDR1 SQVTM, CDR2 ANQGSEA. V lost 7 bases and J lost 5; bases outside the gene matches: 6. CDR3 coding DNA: TGCAGCGCGGGGACAGGGCGACACAATGAGCAGTTCTTC. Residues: CSAGTGRHNEQFF.

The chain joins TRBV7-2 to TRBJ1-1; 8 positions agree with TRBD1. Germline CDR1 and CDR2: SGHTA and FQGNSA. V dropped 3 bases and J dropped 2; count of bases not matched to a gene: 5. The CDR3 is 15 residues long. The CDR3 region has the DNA TGTGCCAGCAGCTTGACAGGGGCCCAAAACACTGAAGCTTTCTTT. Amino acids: CASSLTGAQNTEAFF.

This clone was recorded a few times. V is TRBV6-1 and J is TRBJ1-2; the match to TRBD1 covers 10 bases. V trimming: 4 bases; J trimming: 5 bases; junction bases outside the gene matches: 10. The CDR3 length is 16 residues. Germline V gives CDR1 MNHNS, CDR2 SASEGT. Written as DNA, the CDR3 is TGTGCCAGCAGTGGTCCACCGGGACAGGGGTTTTATGGCTACACCTTC. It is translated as CASSGPPGQGFYGYTF.

CDR3 nucleotide sequence: TGTGCCAGCAGCCAAGAACTTCTCGGGACAGGGGAGTGGGAACTGTTTTTT. It is translated as CASSQELLGTGEWELFF. The rearrangement uses TRBV3-1 (or the pseudogene TRBV3-2) and TRBJ1-4, with TRBD1 identical over 10 bases. This CDR3 is 17 amino acids long. J lost 12 bases, V lost 0 bases, and 13 bases had no gene match. The germline gives CDR1 LGHDT, CDR2 YNNKEL (reference sequence).

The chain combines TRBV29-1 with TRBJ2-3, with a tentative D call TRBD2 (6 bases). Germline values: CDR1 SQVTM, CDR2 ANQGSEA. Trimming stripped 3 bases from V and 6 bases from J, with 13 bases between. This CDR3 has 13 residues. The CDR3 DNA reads TGCAGCGTTGAGCCCGATCGGGAGGATACGCAGTATTTT. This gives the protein CSVEPDREDTQYF.

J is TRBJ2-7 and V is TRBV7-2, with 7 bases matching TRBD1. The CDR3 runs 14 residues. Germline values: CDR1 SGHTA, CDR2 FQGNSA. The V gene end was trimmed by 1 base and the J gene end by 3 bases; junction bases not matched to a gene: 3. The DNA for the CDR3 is TGTGCCAGCAGCTTAGGCCGACAGGGCTACGAGCAGTACTTC. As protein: CASSLGRQGYEQYF. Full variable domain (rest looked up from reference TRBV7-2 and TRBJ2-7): GAGVSQSPSNKVTEKGKDVELRCDPISGHTALYWYRQSLGQGLEFLIYFQGNSAPDKSGLPSDRFSAERTGGSVSTLTIQRTQQEDSAVYLCASSLGRQGYEQYFGPGTRLTVT.

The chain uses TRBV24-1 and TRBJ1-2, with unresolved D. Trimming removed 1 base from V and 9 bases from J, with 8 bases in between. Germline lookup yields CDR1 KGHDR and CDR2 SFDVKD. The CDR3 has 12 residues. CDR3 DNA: TGTGCCACCAGTGATTTAGGAGGAAGCTACACCTTC. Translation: CATSDLGGSYTF.

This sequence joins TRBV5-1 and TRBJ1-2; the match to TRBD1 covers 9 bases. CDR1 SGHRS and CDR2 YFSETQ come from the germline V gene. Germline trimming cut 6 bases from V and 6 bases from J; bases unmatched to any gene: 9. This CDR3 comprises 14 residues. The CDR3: CASNPQGAQDGYTF. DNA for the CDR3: TGCGCCAGCAACCCACAGGGGGCTCAGGATGGCTACACCTTC.